This T cell receptor (beta chain) was sequenced in a study of CXCR3-negative and CXCR3-positive naive CD8 T cells. As concerns this clonotype: Its specificity is unknown.

The CDR3 sequence is 16 residues long. CDR1 LGHDT and CDR2 YNNKEL come from the germline V gene (reference sequence). The authors made the TRB cDNA libraries by 5' RACE using UMI labels. TCRdb reprocessed the 5' RACE reads; each CDR3 protein has one entry and no DNA is given. This sample's table has about 130,000 distinct CDR3 sequences. General study results and limits: Naive CXCR3-negative and CXCR3-positive cells had similar TRBV-TRBJ usage; memory differed.

The receptor was isolated from a human donor in good health. Some clones in this sample may be carry-over from other donors' samples. The specimen was naive CXCR3- CD8+ T cells from blood. The subset was: CD45RO-CCR7+CD27+CD95- naive CD8+ T cells lacking CXCR3 (TNR3-). The chain links TRBV3-1 to TRBJ1-1; TCRdb lists TRBD1, though no DNA is available to test this call. CDR3 loop: CASSQVGDGGTTEAFF.